Below, 2 T cell receptor beta chains from the same sample are listed, as sequenced in a study of blood T cell repertoires in COVID-19. The assay was immunoSEQ multiplex PCR, and TCRdb's table has in-frame clones only and misses some. The table shows over 30,000 clones, with approximately 82% occurring only once. Sequencing was performed on peripheral blood. These receptors originate from a man older than 75 with active or convalescent COVID-19.

This clone was seen a handful of times. The chain uses TRBV29-1 and TRBJ2-2; D not resolved. Germline CDR1 is SQVTM and CDR2 is ANQGSEA. This CDR3 is 12 amino acids long. Between the trimmed V and J ends, which lost 4 bases and 1 base, there was a span of 4 bases. The CDR3: CSVGRNTGELFF. The CDR3 DNA reads as TGCAGCGTTGGCAGGAACACCGGGGAGCTGTTTTTT.

This clone was detected only once. The rearrangement links TRBV29-1 to TRBJ2-1, with 7 bases aligning to TRBD2. The CDR3 spans 15 residues. J gave up 3 bases and V 0 bases, and 5 bases lay outside the gene matches. Per the germline V gene, CDR1 is SQVTM and CDR2 is ANQGSEA. The chain's CDR3 is CSVEERSGVYNEQFF. CDR3 sequence (DNA): TGCAGCGTTGAAGAAAGAAGCGGGGTCTACAATGAGCAGTTCTTC.